The 21 T cell receptor beta chains reported below all come from one sample, sequenced in a study of cytomegalovirus exposure and HLA in healthy donors. The PCR used 60 Vbeta and 13 Jbeta primers. Profiling relied on immunoSEQ multiplex PCR, and the TCRdb table lists in-frame clones only, not all of them. This sample carries 85,000 to 100,000 clones, around 64% of them seen once, and the ten largest clones take about 2.3%. Sequences were obtained from PBMCs. The source of these receptors is a human donor in good health.

The rearrangement joins TRBV7-8 to TRBJ1-6; D is uncertain. V shed 5 bases and J shed 9 bases, with 20 bases lying between them. Germline lookup yields CDR1 SGHVS and CDR2 FQNEAQ. The CDR3 spans 16 residues. The CDR3 loop reads CASSAKRTGNGSPLHF. The DNA for the CDR3 is TGTGCCAGCAGCGCCAAGCGGACGGGGAATGGTTCACCCCTCCACTTT. Filled out from reference TRBV7-8 and TRBJ1-6, the complete variable domain reads GAGVSQSPRYKVAKRGQDVALRCDPISGHVSLFWYQQALGQGPEFLTYFQNEAQLDKSGLPSDRFFAERPEGSVSTLKIQRTQQEDSAVYLCASSAKRTGNGSPLHFGNGTRLTVT.

In this sample, this clone turned up a few times. The CDR3 protein is CASSLFLGGISGNTIYF. The CDR3 DNA is TGTGCCAGCAGCTTGTTTCTTGGGGGCATTTCTGGAAACACCATATATTTT. The J gene is TRBJ1-3, the V gene TRBV5-4; the D gene is possibly TRBD1 (6 bases). This CDR3 spans 17 amino acids. The V and J ends lost 1 base and 1 base respectively, with 15 bases between them. Per the germline V gene, CDR1 is SGHNT and CDR2 is YYREEE (reference sequence).

This clone has just a few counts. The rearrangement uses TRBV5-1 and TRBJ2-6, with 11 nucleotides matching TRBD1. V dropped 4 bases and J dropped 0; count of bases not matched to a gene: 9. The CDR3 has 19 amino acids. Germline V gene lookup returns CDR1 SGHRS and CDR2 YFSETQ. CDR3 DNA: TGCGCCAGCAGCCCCCGCGGACAGGGGGCTTCCTCTGGGGCCAACGTCCTGACTTTC. It yields the protein CASSPRGQGASSGANVLTF. The variable domain in full, with the rest retrieved from reference TRBV5-1 and TRBJ2-6, is KAGVTQTPRYLIKTRGQQVTLSCSPISGHRSVSWYQQTPGQGLQFLFEYFSETQRNKGNFPGRFSGRQFSNSRSEMNVSTLELGDSALYLCASSPRGQGASSGANVLTFGAGSRLTVL.

This clone showed up just a few times. The chain uses TRBV7-2 and TRBJ2-7, with a weak D call TRBD2 (6 bases). V was clipped by 2 bases and J by 9 bases, with 8 bases between them. The CDR3 consists of 11 residues. CDR1 is SGHTA, CDR2 FQGNSA, per germline. The CDR3 sequence is CASSLPGVQYF. CDR3 DNA: TGTGCCAGCAGCTTACCGGGAGTGCAGTACTTC.

This chain joins TRBV6-5 and TRBJ1-5; 8 nucleotides agree with TRBD1. The CDR3 consists of 15 residues. With 6 bases clipped from V and 5 bases from J, the junction kept 9 bases outside the gene matches. Germline assignment: CDR1 MNHEY and CDR2 SVGAGI. In DNA, the CDR3 is TGTGCCAGCAGGTCCCAGGGGGCAACGGATCAGCCCCAGCATTTT. It specifies CASRSQGATDQPQHF.

The rearrangement links TRBV7-3 to TRBJ2-7; 13 bases are a match to TRBD2. Looked up from germline, CDR1 is SGHTA and CDR2 is FQGTGA. The CDR3 has 16 amino acids. V dropped 3 bases and J dropped 1; count of bases not matched to a gene: 3. The CDR3 region is CASSFRTSGGSYEQYF. CDR3 sequence (DNA): TGTGCCAGCAGCTTCCGGACTAGCGGGGGATCCTACGAGCAGTACTTC.

The chain employs TRBV27 and TRBJ1-6; maybe TRBD1 (5 bases). The CDR3 is made up of 16 amino acids. In germline, CDR1 is MNHEY, CDR2 SMNVEV (reference sequence). Trimming took 0 bases from V and 9 from J, leaving 15 bases between them. CDR3 amino acids: CASSLSGGTGGSPLHF. Written as DNA, the CDR3 is TGTGCCAGCAGTTTATCTGGGGGGACCGGGGGTTCACCCCTCCACTTT.

The chain joins TRBV2 to TRBJ2-5; 7 nucleotides align to TRBD2. J was trimmed by 5 bases and V by 6 bases; bases with no gene match: 3. The CDR3 covers 12 residues. In germline, CDR1 is SNHLY, CDR2 FYNNEI. The CDR3 loop is CASRRESETQYF. CDR3 sequence (DNA): TGTGCCAGCAGGCGGGAGTCGGAGACCCAGTACTTC.

This chain links TRBV5-1 with TRBJ2-7, with 15 nucleotides matching TRBD2. This CDR3 comprises 19 residues. V shed 0 bases, J shed 2 bases, and the junction held 9 bases outside the gene matches. CDR1 and CDR2 (germline): SGHRS, YFSETQ. This CDR3 is CASSLGQGTSGGPAYEQYF. The CDR3 DNA follows: TGCGCCAGCAGCTTGGGCCAAGGGACTAGCGGGGGGCCAGCCTACGAGCAGTACTTC.

CDR3 amino acids: CASSPSRGAGSNQPQHF. CDR3 nucleotides: TGTGCCAGCTCACCCTCTCGTGGGGCAGGTAGCAATCAGCCCCAGCATTTT. V usage is TRBV18 and J usage is TRBJ1-5; D is possibly TRBD1 (5 bases). Trimming cost V 3 bases and J 0 bases, with 15 bases left between them. Per the germline V gene, CDR1 is KGHSH and CDR2 is LQKENI. This CDR3 has 17 residues.

This chain connects TRBV5-1 to TRBJ1-2; no clear D gene. The ends were cut back, 0 bases at V and 4 bases at J, with 7 bases in the middle. Germline V gene sequence: CDR1 SGHRS, CDR2 YFSETQ. This CDR3 has 13 residues. The CDR3 loop reads CASSLDIGYGYTF. The DNA of the CDR3 is TGCGCCAGCAGCTTGGACATTGGCTATGGCTACACCTTC.

The chain uses TRBV18 and TRBJ2-3; 9 positions agree with TRBD1. This CDR3 is 15 amino acids long. The trim removed 4 bases at V and 1 base at J, leaving 3 bases unmatched. Germline V gives CDR1 KGHSH, CDR2 LQKENI. CDR3 DNA sequence: TGTGCCAGCTCACTGGACAGGGGAGGCACAGATACGCAGTATTTT. It codes for CASSLDRGGTDTQYF.

This clone was picked up one time. The rearrangement links TRBV5-5 to TRBJ1-2; D is unresolved. CDR3 length: 15 amino acids. Trimming shortened V by 2 bases and J by 4 bases, and 15 bases separated the two germline ends. In germline, CDR1 is SGHKS, CDR2 YYEKEE (reference sequence). The CDR3 loop is CASSFPGRTGYGYTF. CDR3 sequence (DNA): TGTGCCAGCAGCTTCCCCGGGCGGACTGGCTATGGCTACACCTTC.

The chain is built from TRBV11-1 and TRBJ1-6, with TRBD1 identical over 7 bases. V trimming: 3 bases; J trimming: 9 bases; junction bases outside the gene matches: 8. Per germline, CDR1 SGHAT and CDR2 FQDESV (reference sequence). This CDR3 comprises 15 residues. The CDR3 nucleotides are TGTGCCAGCAGCTTGTGGACAGGCCCGGGTTCACCCCTCCACTTT. Protein sequence: CASSLWTGPGSPLHF. The variable domain in full, with the rest retrieved from reference TRBV11-1 and TRBJ1-6, is EAEVAQSPRYKITEKSQAVAFWCDPISGHATLYWYRQILGQGPELLVQFQDESVVDDSQLPKDRFSAERLKGVDSTLKIQPAELGDSAMYLCASSLWTGPGSPLHFGNGTRLTVT.

The chain joins TRBV7-2 to TRBJ2-3; D not resolved. Germline V CDR1 and CDR2: SGHTA, FQGNSA. The V and J ends lost 1 base and 0 bases respectively, with 8 bases between them. The CDR3 is made up of 15 amino acids. In DNA form, the CDR3 reads TGTGCCAGCAGCTTAGGCGGCCTAAGCACAGATACGCAGTATTTT. Translation: CASSLGGLSTDTQYF.

This chain connects TRBV7-2 to TRBJ1-1, with D hard to call. This CDR3 comprises 13 residues. Germline V gives CDR1 SGHTA, CDR2 FQGNSA. V shed 3 bases and J shed 3 bases, with 8 bases lying between them. This CDR3 reads CASSFMADTEAFF. The CDR3 nucleotides read TGTGCCAGCAGCTTTATGGCAGACACTGAAGCTTTCTTT.

V and J are TRBV10-3 and TRBJ1-1; D ambiguous. Trimming stripped 4 bases from V and 3 bases from J, with 9 bases between. The germline gives CDR1 ENHRY, CDR2 SYGVKD. This CDR3 comprises 13 residues. In nucleotides, the CDR3 is TGTGCCATCAGTGGAGGGAGAGACACTGAAGCTTTCTTT. Its protein product is CAISGGRDTEAFF.

The chain links TRBV6-4 to TRBJ1-2, with 12 bases that match TRBD1. V shed 0 bases and J 6 bases; nucleotides not matched to a gene: 8. Per germline, CDR1 MRHNA and CDR2 SNTAGT. CDR3 length: 17 residues. The CDR3 DNA reads TGTGCCAGCAGTGACTCAAGCACCGGGACAGGGGGCGATGGCTACACCTTC. The encoded protein is CASSDSSTGTGGDGYTF.

This sequence joins TRBV27 and TRBJ1-2, with D possibly matching TRBD1 (5 bases). From germline, CDR1 is MNHEY and CDR2 SMNVEV (reference sequence). V was trimmed by 6 bases and J by 7 bases, leaving 12 bases between them. The CDR3 consists of 12 residues. In nucleotides, the CDR3 is TGTGCCAGCAGGGCGGGGGACTCTGGCTACACCTTC. Encoded protein: CASRAGDSGYTF.

This clone was seen more than once but under ten times. The chain couples TRBV9 to TRBJ1-3; 7 nucleotides align to TRBD1. V shed 4 bases and J 0 bases; nucleotides not matched to a gene: 13. CDR1 is SGDLS, CDR2 YYNGEE, per germline. The length of the CDR3 is 18 residues. CDR3 sequence (DNA): TGTGCCAGCAGCACTCCTAACATGGGACAGACCTCTGGAAACACCATATATTTT. Translation gives CASSTPNMGQTSGNTIYF.

V usage is TRBV19 and J usage is TRBJ1-4; D might be TRBD1 (5 bases). The V gene lost 5 bases and the J gene lost 6 bases, with 16 bases spanning the gap. CDR3 size: 15 residues. Germline V gene lookup returns CDR1 LNHDA and CDR2 SQIVND (reference sequence). CDR3 region: CASSFNPGGDEKLFF. The CDR3 DNA reads as TGTGCCAGTAGTTTCAACCCGGGAGGGGATGAAAAACTGTTTTTT.